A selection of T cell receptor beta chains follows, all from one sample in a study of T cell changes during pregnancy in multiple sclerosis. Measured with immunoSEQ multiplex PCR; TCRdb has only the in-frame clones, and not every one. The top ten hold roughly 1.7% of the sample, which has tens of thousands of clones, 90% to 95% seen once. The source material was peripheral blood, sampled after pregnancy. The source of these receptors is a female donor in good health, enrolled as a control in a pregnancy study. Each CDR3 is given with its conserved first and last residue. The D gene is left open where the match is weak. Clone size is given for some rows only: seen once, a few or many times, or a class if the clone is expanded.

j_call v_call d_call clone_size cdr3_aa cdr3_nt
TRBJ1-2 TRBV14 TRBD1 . CASSPRQGGGYTF TGTGCCAGCAGCCCCCGGCAGGGGGGAGGCTACACCTTC
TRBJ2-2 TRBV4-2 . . CASSLNARLVNTGELFF TGTGCCAGCAGCCTTAATGCGAGACTCGTGAACACCGGGGAGCTGTTTTTT
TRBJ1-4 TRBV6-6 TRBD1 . CASSYGTGTGVEKLFF TGTGCCAGCAGTTACGGGACCGGGACAGGGGTTGAAAAACTGTTTTTT
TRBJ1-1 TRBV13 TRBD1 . CASSVGQGFTEAFF TGTGCCAGCAGCGTCGGACAGGGTTTCACTGAAGCTTTCTTT
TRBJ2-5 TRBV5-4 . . CASSEGYAIPETQYF TGTGCCAGCAGCGAGGGATACGCAATTCCAGAGACCCAGTACTTC
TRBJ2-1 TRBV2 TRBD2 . CARSGENEQFF TGTGCCAGGAGCGGGGAGAATGAGCAGTTCTTC
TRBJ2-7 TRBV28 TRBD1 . CASIRGQGVYEQYF TGTGCCAGCATACGGGGACAGGGAGTGTACGAGCAGTACTTC
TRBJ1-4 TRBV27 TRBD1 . CASSSLRGRMEKLFF TGTGCCAGCAGTTCCCTCAGGGGGCGAATGGAAAAACTGTTTTTT
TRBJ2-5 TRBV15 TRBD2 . CATSSKVSAFAGGPKTQYF TGTGCCACCAGCAGTAAGGTGTCGGCATTCGCGGGGGGGCCGAAGACCCAGTACTTC
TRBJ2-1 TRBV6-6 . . CASSSRQVSSYNEQFF TGTGCCAGCAGCTCAAGGCAGGTGAGCTCCTACAATGAGCAGTTCTTC
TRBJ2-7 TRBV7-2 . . CASSSPGAAYEQYF TGTGCCAGCAGCTCCCCAGGGGCTGCCTACGAGCAGTACTTC
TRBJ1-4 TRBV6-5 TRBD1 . CASRQGAGEKLFF TGTGCCAGCAGGCAGGGGGCAGGGGAAAAACTGTTTTTT
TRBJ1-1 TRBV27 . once CASSLSFTDNTEAFF TGTGCCAGCAGTTTATCCTTTACAGATAACACTGAAGCTTTCTTT
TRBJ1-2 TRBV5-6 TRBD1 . CASSPTGVAGYTF TGTGCCAGCAGCCCGACAGGGGTAGCTGGCTACACCTTC
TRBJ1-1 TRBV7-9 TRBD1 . CASSHGTGGSRNTEAFF TGTGCCAGCAGCCACGGGACAGGGGGCTCTAGAAACACTGAAGCTTTCTTT
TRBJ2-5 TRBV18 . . CASSPTRGGAQETQYF TGTGCCAGCTCACCGACGAGGGGGGGTGCCCAAGAGACCCAGTACTTC
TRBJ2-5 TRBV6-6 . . CASRNFGQTQETQYF TGTGCCAGCAGAAATTTTGGGCAGACCCAAGAGACCCAGTACTTC
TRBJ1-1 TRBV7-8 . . CASNPGPDTEAFF TGTGCCAGCAACCCAGGGCCAGACACTGAAGCTTTCTTT
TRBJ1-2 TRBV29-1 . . CSVSTGRASYTF TGCAGCGTGTCTACAGGGAGGGCAAGCTACACCTTC
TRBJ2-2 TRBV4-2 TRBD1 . CASSQELAGGNTGELFF TGTGCCAGCAGCCAAGAATTGGCAGGGGGTAACACCGGGGAGCTGTTTTTT
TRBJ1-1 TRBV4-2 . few CASSQEHRLDTEAFF TGTGCCAGCAGCCAAGAGCACAGGCTGGACACTGAAGCTTTCTTT
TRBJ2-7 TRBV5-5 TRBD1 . CASSLAGQGSPFGPYEQYF TGTGCCAGCAGCTTGGCCGGACAGGGGTCACCCTTCGGTCCCTACGAGCAGTACTTC
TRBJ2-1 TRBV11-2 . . CASSSGLRQFF TGTGCCAGCAGCTCGGGACTTCGCCAGTTCTTC
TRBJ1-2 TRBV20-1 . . CRTTGEYGYTF TGCAGGACAACCGGGGAGTATGGCTACACCTTC
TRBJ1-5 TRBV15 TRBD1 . CATSTRTGSNQPQHF TGTGCCACCAGCACCCGGACAGGGAGCAATCAGCCCCAGCATTTT
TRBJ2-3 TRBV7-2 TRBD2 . CASSITSGGAMADTQYF TGTGCCAGCAGCATTACCAGCGGGGGGGCCATGGCAGATACGCAGTATTTT
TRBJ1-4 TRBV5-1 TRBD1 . CASSLAGTGDPANEKLFF TGCGCCAGCAGCTTGGCCGGGACAGGGGACCCGGCTAATGAAAAACTGTTTTTT
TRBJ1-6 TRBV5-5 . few CASSLGVKGPLHF TGTGCCAGCAGCTTGGGAGTTAAGGGGCCCCTCCACTTT
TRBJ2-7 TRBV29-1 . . CSVEWSATYEQYF TGCAGCGTTGAGTGGTCAGCGACCTACGAGCAGTACTTC
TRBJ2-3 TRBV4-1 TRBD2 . CASSHRSGGGDTQYF TGCGCCAGCAGTCATCGTAGCGGGGGAGGGGATACGCAGTATTTT
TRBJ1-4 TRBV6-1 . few CASSRRSGEKLFF TGTGCCAGCAGTCGCCGAAGCGGCGAAAAACTGTTTTTT
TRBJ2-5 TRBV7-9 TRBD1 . CASSLALQGAKETQYF TGTGCCAGCAGCTTAGCGCTGCAGGGGGCGAAAGAGACCCAGTACTTC
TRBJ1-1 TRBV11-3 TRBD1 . CASSDRGLNTEAFF TGTGCCAGCAGCGACAGGGGGCTTAACACTGAAGCTTTCTTT
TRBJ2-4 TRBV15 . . CATSRAGTRQILQYF TGTGCCACCAGCAGGGCCGGGACTCGACAAATCCTTCAGTACTTC
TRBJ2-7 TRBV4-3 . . CASSQSGRIEQYF TGCGCCAGCAGCCAATCAGGGCGGATCGAGCAGTACTTC
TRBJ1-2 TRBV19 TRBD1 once CASSIPGQKITANYGYTF TGTGCCAGTAGTATCCCGGGACAGAAAATTACGGCTAACTATGGCTACACCTTC
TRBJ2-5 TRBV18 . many CASSPPWRQAQETQYF TGTGCCAGCTCACCACCGTGGCGACAGGCACAAGAGACCCAGTACTTC